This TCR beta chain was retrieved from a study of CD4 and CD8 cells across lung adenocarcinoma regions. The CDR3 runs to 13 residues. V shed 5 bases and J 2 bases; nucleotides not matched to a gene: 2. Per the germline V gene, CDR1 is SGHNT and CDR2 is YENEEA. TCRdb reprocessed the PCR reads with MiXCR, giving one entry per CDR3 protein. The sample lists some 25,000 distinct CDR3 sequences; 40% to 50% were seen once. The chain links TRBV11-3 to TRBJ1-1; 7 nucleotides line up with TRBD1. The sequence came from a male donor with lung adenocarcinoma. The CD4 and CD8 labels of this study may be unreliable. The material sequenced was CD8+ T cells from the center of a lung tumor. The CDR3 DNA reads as TGTGCCAGCAGCCGGGACAGCAACACTGAAGCTTTCTTT. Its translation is CASSRDSNTEAFF.